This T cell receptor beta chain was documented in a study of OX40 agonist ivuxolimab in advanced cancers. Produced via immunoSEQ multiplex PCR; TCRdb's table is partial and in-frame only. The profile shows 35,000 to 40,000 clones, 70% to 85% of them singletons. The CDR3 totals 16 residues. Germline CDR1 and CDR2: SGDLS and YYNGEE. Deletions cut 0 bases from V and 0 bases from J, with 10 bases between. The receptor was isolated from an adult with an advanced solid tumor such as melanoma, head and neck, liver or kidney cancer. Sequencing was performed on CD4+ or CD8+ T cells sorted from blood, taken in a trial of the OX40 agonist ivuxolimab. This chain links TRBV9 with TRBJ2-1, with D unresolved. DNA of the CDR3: TGTGCCAGCAGCGTAGATGACGCGAGCTCCTACAATGAGCAGTTCTTC. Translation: CASSVDDASSYNEQFF.